These T cell receptor beta chains were read from a single sample in a study of blood T cell repertoires in COVID-19. TCRdb's table, derived via immunoSEQ multiplex PCR, lists solely in-frame clones and lacks some. The data hold fewer than 700,000 clones, with approximately 88% observed a single time. Sequencing used peripheral blood. The receptors here all came from a woman in her 50s with COVID-19, enrolled during active disease. Each CDR3 is given with its conserved first and last residue. D genes are given only for firm matches. Rows may omit the clone size; those that give it use once, few, many or a size class.

CDR3 DNA	CDR3 protein	V gene	CDR3 length	clone size	D gene	J gene
TGTGCCAGCAGCGCCCGGACTAGCGGGGGTGCAGATACGCAGTATTTT	CASSARTSGGADTQYF	TRBV3-1/TRBV3-2	16	.	TRBD2	TRBJ2-3
TGTGCCAGCAGCTGGGCGAAGGGGATCTATGGCTACACCTTC	CASSWAKGIYGYTF	TRBV14	14	.	.	TRBJ1-2
TGTGCCAGCACCCCCGGGGGGTTCCAGCCCCAGCATTTT	CASTPGGFQPQHF	TRBV2	13	few	.	TRBJ1-5
TGTGCCAGCAGCGTAGCGGGGGTATATACGCAGTATTTT	CASSVAGVYTQYF	TRBV11-2	13	.	TRBD2	TRBJ2-3
TGTGCCAGTAGCCCCCCTCCCCGGACAGCCGGTGGTGAGCAGTTCTTC	CASSPPPRTAGGEQFF	TRBV19	16	.	.	TRBJ2-1
TGTGCCAGCGGCTCAATCGACAGGGGAAGACACACCGGGGAGCTGTTTTTT	CASGSIDRGRHTGELFF	TRBV28	17	.	TRBD1	TRBJ2-2
TGTGCCACCAGCAGAGATGGGGGGACTCCCTTCCCGGAGCAGTACTTC	CATSRDGGTPFPEQYF	TRBV15	16	few	.	TRBJ2-7
TGCGCCAGCAGCCAAGATCGCCGAGGAGTCTATGGCTACACCTTC	CASSQDRRGVYGYTF	TRBV4-1	15	once	.	TRBJ1-2
TGTGCCAGCAGCCAAGGGGACAGTGGGAACACTGAAGCTTTCTTT	CASSQGDSGNTEAFF	TRBV4-2	15	once	TRBD1	TRBJ1-1
TGTGCCAGTCACCCCGGGACAGGGGTTAACTATGGCTACACCTTC	CASHPGTGVNYGYTF	TRBV6-5	15	.	TRBD1	TRBJ1-2
TGTGCCAGCTCACCACAGGGGGCCGGAACTGAAGCTTTCTTT	CASSPQGAGTEAFF	TRBV18	14	.	TRBD1	TRBJ1-1
TGTGCCAGCAGCTTAGGGGGGATGTCAGATACGCAGTATTTT	CASSLGGMSDTQYF	TRBV7-3	14	once	.	TRBJ2-3
TGTGCCAGCACGAGAGACAGGGATGGCAATCAGCCCCAGCATTTT	CASTRDRDGNQPQHF	TRBV6-5	15	.	TRBD1	TRBJ1-5
TGTGCTAGTGGTTTGGTAGACGGGCAAGAGACCCAGTACTTC	CASGLVDGQETQYF	TRBV12-5	14	.	.	TRBJ2-5
TGTGCCAGCAGTGAAGCGGGGGCAGGGGGCTATGGCTACACCTTC	CASSEAGAGGYGYTF	TRBV2	15	.	TRBD1	TRBJ1-2
TGTGCCACCGGGCGGGGTAAGACCTACAATGAGCAGTTCTTC	CATGRGKTYNEQFF	TRBV15	14	once	.	TRBJ2-1
TGCGCCAGCAGCTTTCATCCGGGACTAGCGGAGAACCAAGAGACCCAGTACTTC	CASSFHPGLAENQETQYF	TRBV5-1	18	.	TRBD2	TRBJ2-5
TGTGCCAGTAGTATCAGTGGACGGGAGGACACTGAAGCTTTCTTT	CASSISGREDTEAFF	TRBV19	15	.	.	TRBJ1-1
TGTGCCTGGAGCGATCTAGCGGACTACAATGAGCAGTTCTTC	CAWSDLADYNEQFF	TRBV30	14	.	TRBD2	TRBJ2-1
TGTGCCAGCAGTGAATCCCCCGCGAGGGATACGCAGTATTTT	CASSESPARDTQYF	TRBV6-1	14	.	.	TRBJ2-3
TGCAGTGCTAGTCTCGGGGAGGCGGCCACTGAAGCTTTCTTT	CSASLGEAATEAFF	TRBV20-1	14	.	.	TRBJ1-1
TGTGCCAGCAGCTTTGGGGGGAGTCAGCCCCAGCATTTT	CASSFGGSQPQHF	TRBV5-6	13	.	.	TRBJ1-5
TGCGCCAGCAGTAACCTTCTAGCGAGGGGCGAGCAGTACTTC	CASSNLLARGEQYF	TRBV10-2	14	.	.	TRBJ2-7
TGTGCCAGCAGCGTAATGTCGGCGGGGGCCTACGAGCAGTACTTC	CASSVMSAGAYEQYF	TRBV9	15	once	TRBD2	TRBJ2-7
TGTGCCAGTGGACGGACATCTAGCAATCAGCCCCAGCATTTT	CASGRTSSNQPQHF	TRBV19	14	few	.	TRBJ1-5
TGTGCCAGTAGTATGTCTGTAAATGAAAAACTGTTTTTT	CASSMSVNEKLFF	TRBV19	13	.	.	TRBJ1-4
TGTGCCAGCAGAGAAACGGGATCTTACTACGAGCAGTACTTC	CASRETGSYYEQYF	TRBV28	14	.	.	TRBJ2-7
TGTGCCTGGAGTAGGAACAGGGGAAACACTGAAGCTTTCTTT	CAWSRNRGNTEAFF	TRBV30	14	.	TRBD1	TRBJ1-1
TGTGCCAGCAGTTCCCCATCGAGCGGGGTGGGCGGGGAGCTGTTTTTT	CASSSPSSGVGGELFF	TRBV28	16	.	TRBD2	TRBJ2-2
TGTGCCCTTTCGGGCGGGGGACCCAACTATGGCTACACCTTC	CALSGGGPNYGYTF	TRBV15	14	.	.	TRBJ1-2
TGTGCCACCAGCAGAGACAGGGCCTATGGCTACACCTTC	CATSRDRAYGYTF	TRBV15	13	.	.	TRBJ1-2
TGCGCCAGCAGCTTGGGCCGGGACACCGGTAGCTATAATTCACCCCTCCACTTT	CASSLGRDTGSYNSPLHF	TRBV5-1	18	.	.	TRBJ1-6
TGTGCCAGCAACCTGGGACTAGCCCGCACAGATACGCAGTATTTT	CASNLGLARTDTQYF	TRBV2	15	.	TRBD2	TRBJ2-3
TGTGCCTCTAACCGGGACAGGGGGAAGGAGGGGCCTTACGAGCAGTACTTC	CASNRDRGKEGPYEQYF	TRBV30	17	.	TRBD1	TRBJ2-7
TGTGCCAGCTGGACAGGGCACAATGAGCAGTTCTTC	CASWTGHNEQFF	TRBV12-3/TRBV12-4	12	.	TRBD1	TRBJ2-1
TGTGCCAGCAGTGAATCTGGCCTAGCGGGGGGACGGCAGTTCTTC	CASSESGLAGGRQFF	TRBV6-1	15	.	TRBD2	TRBJ2-1
TGTGCCAGCAGCTTGGCCTCGTCAGGGAGGGGGTCGACTAATGAAAAACTGTTTTTT	CASSLASSGRGSTNEKLFF	TRBV5-5	19	.	.	TRBJ1-4
TGTGCCAGCAGGGACCTTATGGGGCAGGGGGCCCATAATTCACCCCTCCACTTT	CASRDLMGQGAHNSPLHF	TRBV28	18	.	TRBD1	TRBJ1-6
TGTGCCAGCAGTGAAGTAGGCAGGGGCACAGATACGCAGTATTTT	CASSEVGRGTDTQYF	TRBV6-1	15	.	.	TRBJ2-3
TGCGCCAGCGCCACGGCGACAGGGGGAAACACCATATATTTT	CASATATGGNTIYF	TRBV5-1	14	.	TRBD1	TRBJ1-3
TGTGCCAGCAGAGGACAGGGAAGCCACGAGCAGTACTTC	CASRGQGSHEQYF	TRBV2	13	.	TRBD1	TRBJ2-7
TGTGCCAGCAGTACAGGGTTATACGAGCAGTACTTC	CASSTGLYEQYF	TRBV5-6	12	once	.	TRBJ2-7
TGTGCCAGCAGTCTCCGGGTCTCACCACCCCTCCACTTT	CASSLRVSPPLHF	TRBV12-3/TRBV12-4	13	.	.	TRBJ1-6
TGTGCCTGGACAAGAGGGTCCCAAGAGACCCAGTACTTC	CAWTRGSQETQYF	TRBV30	13	.	.	TRBJ2-5
TGTGCCAGCAGTGTCATCGGGGTCGGCTACACCTTC	CASSVIGVGYTF	TRBV2	12	.	.	TRBJ1-2
TGCGCCAGCACCCTAACCTCCCGGCTTGGACTAGCGGGGGGAAACACCGGGGAGCTGTTTTTT	CASTLTSRLGLAGGNTGELFF	TRBV5-1	21	.	TRBD2	TRBJ2-2
TGTGCCAGCATTCTCGAACACCGCTATGGCTACACCTTC	CASILEHRYGYTF	TRBV6-5	13	.	.	TRBJ1-2
TGCAGCGTTAAGGTCCCAGGGGGATACAATGAGCAGTTCTTC	CSVKVPGGYNEQFF	TRBV29-1	14	.	TRBD1	TRBJ2-1
TGTGCCCGGACCACAGGGATTCGGGGTGAAAAACTGTTTTTT	CARTTGIRGEKLFF	TRBV30	14	once	.	TRBJ1-4
TGTGCCACCTCCGGACAGGCTAACTATGGCTACACCTTC	CATSGQANYGYTF	TRBV24-1	13	.	TRBD1	TRBJ1-2
TGTGCCAGCGGGGCCGGGTTGGGGAATTCACCCCTCCACTTT	CASGAGLGNSPLHF	TRBV27	14	once	.	TRBJ1-6
TGTGCCAGCAGCGTAGTTCCGGGACAGGGGGCGGATACGCAGTATTTT	CASSVVPGQGADTQYF	TRBV9	16	.	TRBD1	TRBJ2-3
TGTGCCAGCAGGCCAGGCGGGGGGGCAGATGGCTACACCTTC	CASRPGGGADGYTF	TRBV7-9	14	few	.	TRBJ1-2
TGTGCCTGGAGTGTTACAGGGGGTGAGACTGAAGCTTTCTTT	CAWSVTGGETEAFF	TRBV30	14	once	TRBD1	TRBJ1-1